This TCR beta chain was captured by sequencing in a study of early T cells in non-severe SARS-CoV-2 infection. Turning to the study itself: Sequencing of unsorted whole blood was done on bulk RNA, leaving chains unpaired.

TCRdb re-analysed the 5' RACE reads in MiXCR, keeping a single row per CDR3 protein. The data hold some 66,000 distinct CDR3 sequences, with roughly an eighth observed a single time. Germline-derived CDR1 and CDR2 are LNHDA and SQIVND (reference sequence). Between the trimmed V and J ends, which lost 6 bases and 6 bases, there was a span of 18 bases. The CDR3 runs 16 residues. The gene calls are TRBV19 and TRBJ1-6; D gene ambiguous. The sample taken for sequencing was whole blood. This receptor was taken from an adult who was a healthcare worker with PCR-confirmed SARS-CoV-2 infection or an uninfected control (not recorded which). The CDR3 region has the DNA TGTGCCAGTAGAAGATGGGTCCGGCTTTCTAATTCACCCCTCCACTTT. This sequence encodes CASRRWVRLSNSPLHF.